The 30 T cell receptor beta chains below come from one sample, sequenced in a study of blood T cell repertoires in COVID-19. Sequencing used immunoSEQ multiplex PCR; TCRdb keeps in-frame clones, though not all of them. The data hold 97,000 or so clones, with around 76% observed a single time. Sequenced material: peripheral blood. These TCRs come from a man at least 80 years old with acute or convalescent COVID-19.

This chain connects TRBV9 to TRBJ2-1, with 10 positions matching TRBD2. The V gene's germline CDR1 is SGDLS and CDR2 YYNGEE. The CDR3 covers 15 residues. V lost 2 bases and J lost 7; bases outside the gene matches: 6. Here the CDR3 DNA reads TGTGCCAGCAGCGTTCTAGCGGGAGAGGGAAATGAGCAGTTCTTC. As protein: CASSVLAGEGNEQFF.

This rearrangement joins TRBV10-2 to TRBJ1-4; TRBD1 is a possible D gene (5 bases). The CDR3 sequence is 15 residues long. Deletions cut 10 bases from V and 0 bases from J, with 15 bases between. Germline V gives CDR1 WSHSY, CDR2 SAAADI. Here the CDR3 DNA reads TGCGCCACTCGCGGGGGTCCTGCAACTAATGAAAAACTGTTTTTT. This codes for CATRGGPATNEKLFF.

The chain employs TRBV19 and TRBJ2-1; 8 nucleotides line up with TRBD2. J lost 4 bases, V lost 4 bases, and 6 bases had no gene match. The CDR3 is made up of 15 amino acids. From germline, CDR1 is LNHDA and CDR2 SQIVND (reference sequence). The CDR3 here is CASSTTSGSYNEQFF. The CDR3 coding sequence is TGTGCCAGTAGTACTACTAGCGGTTCATACAATGAGCAGTTCTTC.

This chain uses TRBV7-8 with TRBJ1-2; 7 bases map to TRBD1. The trim removed 2 bases at V and 6 bases at J, leaving 15 bases unmatched. The length of the CDR3 is 17 residues. Per germline, CDR1 SGHVS and CDR2 FQNEAQ. CDR3 loop: CASSLQGRQGRLDGYTF. The CDR3 DNA is TGTGCCAGCAGCTTACAGGGACGACAGGGCCGCCTCGATGGCTACACCTTC.

The V call is TRBV20-1, the J call TRBJ1-5, with 7 bases aligning to TRBD1. The length of the CDR3 is 11 residues. V trimming: 4 bases; J trimming: 7 bases; junction bases outside the gene matches: 1. Per the germline V gene, CDR1 is DFQATT and CDR2 is SNEGSKA (reference sequence). The CDR3 DNA reads TGCAGTGCTATGACAGGGCAGCCCCAGCATTTT. This encodes CSAMTGQPQHF.

The V gene is TRBV7-8, the J gene TRBJ1-5, with unresolved D. The V gene lost 5 bases and the J gene lost 4 bases, with 12 bases spanning the gap. CDR3 length equals 14 residues. Germline V lookup: CDR1 SGHVS, CDR2 FQNEAQ. The DNA for the CDR3 is TGTGCCAGCAGCAAAAGCTCGGTAAATCAGCCCCAGCATTTT. Translating it yields CASSKSSVNQPQHF.

In its sample, this clone was seen a few times. The CDR3, as DNA: TGTGCCAGCAGCCCTACAGTCCAGAACACCGGGGAGCTGTTTTTT. As protein: CASSPTVQNTGELFF. The V gene is TRBV7-6, the J gene TRBJ2-2; D gene ambiguous. Deletions cut 5 bases from V and 1 base from J, with 11 bases between. The CDR3 covers 15 residues. Germline-derived CDR1 and CDR2 are SGHVS and FNYEAQ.

The chain joins TRBV6-6 to TRBJ2-2, with a tentative D call TRBD1 (5 bases). V lost 2 bases and J lost 6, with 7 bases in between. Germline assignment: CDR1 MNHNY and CDR2 SVGAGI (reference sequence). The length of the CDR3 is 13 residues. CDR3 residues: CASSYQQAGELFF. The CDR3, as DNA: TGTGCCAGCAGTTACCAACAGGCCGGGGAGCTGTTTTTT.

The rearrangement joins TRBV28 to TRBJ2-7, with a weak D call TRBD1 (6 bases). The germline gives CDR1 MDHEN, CDR2 SYDVKM. Trimming removed 5 bases from V and 10 bases from J, with 12 bases in between. The length of the CDR3 is 11 residues. The CDR3 spells CASSTRRGQYF. The CDR3 DNA follows: TGTGCCAGCAGTACCCGCAGGGGTCAGTACTTC.

The V call is TRBV14, the J call TRBJ2-5; 13 bases match TRBD2. The junction had 11 bases not matched to a gene; V was cut back by 2 bases and J by 5 bases. Germline V lookup: CDR1 SGHDN, CDR2 FVKESK. The CDR3 consists of 18 residues. For the CDR3, the DNA is TGTGCCAGCAGCCAAACCGCACCGGGACTAGCGGGATACGAGACCCAGTACTTC. It codes for CASSQTAPGLAGYETQYF.

This clone was recorded only once. CDR3 bases: TGTGCCAGCAGACTAGGGGGCTACGAGCAGTACTTC. This encodes CASRLGGYEQYF. This rearrangement joins TRBV5-6 to TRBJ2-7; tentatively, D is TRBD1 (6 bases). V shed 5 bases and J shed 3 bases, with 9 bases lying between them. CDR1 SGHDT and CDR2 YYEEEE come from the germline V gene. This CDR3 has 12 amino acids.

The chain couples TRBV20-1 to TRBJ1-1, with TRBD1 as a possible D gene (5 bases). The CDR3 totals 12 residues. The V gene lost 3 bases and the J gene lost 5 bases, with 10 bases spanning the gap. Per the germline V gene, CDR1 is DFQATT and CDR2 is SNEGSKA (reference sequence). CDR3 in amino acids: CSASPGGTEAFF. CDR3 nucleotides: TGCAGTGCTAGTCCGGGGGGGACTGAAGCTTTCTTT.

For the CDR3, the DNA is TGTGCCAGCCAGGGGTCAGGGGTCGGGGAGCTGTTTTTT. The encoded protein is CASQGSGVGELFF. This sequence joins TRBV6-6 and TRBJ2-2, with a weak D call TRBD1 (6 bases). In germline, CDR1 is MNHNY, CDR2 SVGAGI (reference sequence). CDR3 length equals 13 residues. Trimming shortened V by 8 bases and J by 7 bases, and 14 bases separated the two germline ends.

This clone was detected once. This chain connects TRBV2 to TRBJ2-7; 7 bases are shared with TRBD2. The length of the CDR3 is 13 residues. The junction had 10 bases not matched to a gene; V was cut back by 7 bases and J by 7 bases. The germline V gene encodes CDR1 SNHLY and CDR2 FYNNEI. The CDR3 region is CASNGASGLEQYF. The CDR3 DNA reads TGTGCCAGCAACGGGGCTAGCGGACTGGAGCAGTACTTC.

This clone was observed once. This sequence joins TRBV5-1 and TRBJ2-1, with 7 bases matching TRBD1. CDR1 and CDR2 (germline): SGHRS, YFSETQ. The junction had 8 bases not matched to a gene; V was cut back by 5 bases and J by 6 bases. The CDR3 runs 14 residues. CDR3 residues: CASRPGQPGNEQFF. The DNA for the CDR3 is TGCGCCAGCAGGCCGGGACAGCCCGGCAATGAGCAGTTCTTC.

The V and J genes are TRBV28 and TRBJ2-3; a possible D gene is TRBD2 (6 bases). The V gene lost 5 bases and the J gene lost 4 bases, with 25 bases spanning the gap. Germline V gives CDR1 MDHEN, CDR2 SYDVKM. CDR3 length equals 18 residues. CDR3 DNA: TGTGCCAGCAGTCTCCTGGAGGGAGCGTCGCCAGTTTCAGATACGCAGTATTTT. Translated: CASSLLEGASPVSDTQYF.

The rearrangement uses TRBV5-4 and TRBJ1-1, with 8 bases aligning to TRBD1. This CDR3 contains 15 residues. After removal of 1 base from V and 0 bases from J, the junction contained 2 bases not matched to a gene. CDR1 is SGHNT and CDR2 is YYREEE in the germline V gene (reference sequence). CDR3 residues: CASSLQGAVNTEAFF. CDR3 nucleotide sequence: TGTGCCAGCAGCTTGCAGGGGGCAGTGAACACTGAAGCTTTCTTT.

The chain combines TRBV27 with TRBJ2-2; D unclear. Trimming removed 3 bases from V and 4 bases from J, with 6 bases in between. CDR3 length: 13 amino acids. CDR1 and CDR2 (germline): MNHEY, SMNVEV (reference sequence). CDR3 region: CASSFMFTGELFF. In DNA, the CDR3 is TGTGCCAGCAGTTTTATGTTCACCGGGGAGCTGTTTTTT.

The V and J genes are TRBV6-4 and TRBJ2-3; 7 bases are a match to TRBD2. This CDR3 spans 15 amino acids. Germline values: CDR1 MRHNA, CDR2 SNTAGT. Trimming took 6 bases from V and 0 from J; bases not matched to a gene: 6. Here the CDR3 DNA reads TGTGCCAGCAGAATGATTAGCGGGAGCACAGATACGCAGTATTTT. Residues: CASRMISGSTDTQYF.

J is TRBJ1-4 and V is TRBV28; D gene uncertain. Between the trimmed V and J ends, which lost 2 bases and 4 bases, there was a span of 8 bases. The CDR3 is 14 residues long. Looked up from germline, CDR1 is MDHEN and CDR2 is SYDVKM. The CDR3 region is CASSLVRINEKLFF. The CDR3 bases are TGTGCCAGCAGTTTAGTCAGGATTAATGAAAAACTGTTTTTT.

V usage is TRBV7-9 and J usage is TRBJ1-4; TRBD1 aligns across 8 bases. The CDR3 totals 18 residues. J was trimmed by 0 bases and V by 3 bases; bases with no gene match: 9. From germline, CDR1 is SEHNR and CDR2 FQNEAQ (reference sequence). CDR3 bases: TGTGCCAGCAGCTTCGCCGGGACAGGAAAGGCAACTAATGAAAAACTGTTTTTT. The encoded protein is CASSFAGTGKATNEKLFF.

The chain has TRBV6-2 or TRBV6-3 and TRBJ2-1, with 8 bases identical to TRBD2. Germline CDR1 reads MNHEY; CDR2 reads SVGEGT. The CDR3 contains 18 residues. J gave up 0 bases and V 6 bases, and 13 bases lay outside the gene matches. The CDR3 DNA reads TGTGCCAGCAGCCCCGGGTACGGCGGGGGGAGCTCCTACAATGAGCAGTTCTTC. Encoded protein: CASSPGYGGGSSYNEQFF.

V usage is TRBV27 and J usage is TRBJ1-6, with 7 bases that match TRBD1. CDR1 is MNHEY, CDR2 SMNVEV, per germline (reference sequence). The CDR3 is made up of 14 amino acids. V lost 4 bases and J lost 10; bases outside the gene matches: 7. CDR3 nucleotides: TGTGCCAGCAGTTCCCGAGGGGGCTGGTCACCCCTCCACTTT. Translation: CASSSRGGWSPLHF.

This chain uses TRBV7-2 with TRBJ2-1; 8 bases are shared with TRBD2. This CDR3 is built from 14 residues. V lost 6 bases and J lost 8; bases outside the gene matches: 9. Germline CDR1 is SGHTA and CDR2 is FQGNSA. The CDR3 nucleotides read TGTGCCAGCAGGCCACCGGGACTAGGGGATGAGCAGTTCTTC. It yields the protein CASRPPGLGDEQFF. The complete variable domain, with remaining parts taken from reference TRBV7-2 and TRBJ2-1, reads GAGVSQSPSNKVTEKGKDVELRCDPISGHTALYWYRQSLGQGLEFLIYFQGNSAPDKSGLPSDRFSAERTGGSVSTLTIQRTQQEDSAVYLCASRPPGLGDEQFFGPGTRLTVL.

The chain employs TRBV28 and TRBJ2-3, with D tentatively TRBD2 (5 bases). Trimming left V 5 bases short and J 7 bases short, with 13 bases between. Germline lookup yields CDR1 MDHEN and CDR2 SYDVKM. This CDR3 comprises 13 residues. Here the CDR3 DNA reads TGTGCCAGCAGTACGGTCCGACTAAATACGCAGTATTTT. Protein: CASSTVRLNTQYF.

V and J are TRBV5-6 and TRBJ2-2; a weak D match, TRBD1 (6 bases). V was pared by 4 bases and J by 4 bases, with 11 bases between. This CDR3 contains 14 residues. Germline CDR1 reads SGHDT; CDR2 reads YYEEEE. The DNA for the CDR3 is TGTGCCAGCAGCATCGGACAGAGCACCGGGGAGCTGTTTTTT. As protein: CASSIGQSTGELFF.

This chain links TRBV27 with TRBJ1-2, with D maybe TRBD1 (6 bases). There are 16 residues in the CDR3. V gave up 2 bases and J gave up 4 bases, with 17 bases separating them. CDR1 is MNHEY, CDR2 SMNVEV, per germline (reference sequence). The CDR3 nucleotides are TGTGCCAGCAGTTTACAGGGGTCGATAACGTCCTATGGCTACACCTTC. Translated, it gives CASSLQGSITSYGYTF.

This clone was counted a single time. The chain uses TRBV2 and TRBJ1-1; 7 bases line up with TRBD1. Germline V gene data show CDR1 as SNHLY and CDR2 as FYNNEI. The CDR3 covers 19 residues. The J segment lost 2 bases and the V segment lost 0 bases, leaving 15 bases of the junction unmatched. CDR3 nucleotides: TGTGCCAGCAGTGAAGCGCTTCAGACAGGGTCATTGCCTAACACTGAAGCTTTCTTT. Translated: CASSEALQTGSLPNTEAFF.

The chain employs TRBV9 and TRBJ2-7; D ambiguous. V lost 0 bases to trimming and J lost 2 bases, with 9 bases between them. This CDR3 is built from 14 residues. Per the germline V gene, CDR1 is SGDLS and CDR2 is YYNGEE. CDR3 DNA sequence: TGTGCCAGCAGCGTAGGACACGGAACCTACGAGCAGTACTTC. This gives the protein CASSVGHGTYEQYF.

This chain joins TRBV28 and TRBJ2-7; 8 bases fit TRBD1. Germline loops: CDR1 MDHEN, CDR2 SYDVKM. Unmatched junction bases numbered 8, after V lost 6 bases and J lost 1 base. This CDR3 has 15 amino acids. The CDR3 DNA sequence: TGTGCCAGCAGACGCACCGGGACAGGATCCTACGAGCAGTACTTC. The encoded protein is CASRRTGTGSYEQYF.